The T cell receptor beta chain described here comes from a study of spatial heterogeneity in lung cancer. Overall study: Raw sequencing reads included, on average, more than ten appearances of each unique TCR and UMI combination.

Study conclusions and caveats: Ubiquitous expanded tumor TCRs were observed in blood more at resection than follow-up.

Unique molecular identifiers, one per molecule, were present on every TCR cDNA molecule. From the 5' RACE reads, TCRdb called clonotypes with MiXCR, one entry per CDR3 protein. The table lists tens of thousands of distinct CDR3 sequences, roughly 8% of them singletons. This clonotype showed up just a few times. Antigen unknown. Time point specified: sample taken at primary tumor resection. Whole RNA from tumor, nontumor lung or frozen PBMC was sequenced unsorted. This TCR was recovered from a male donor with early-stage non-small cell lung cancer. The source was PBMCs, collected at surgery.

In nucleotides, the CDR3 is TGTGCCAGCAGGGCTGACATGAACACTGAAGCTTTCTTT. Translated, it gives CASRADMNTEAFF. V is TRBV12-3 or TRBV12-4 and J is TRBJ1-1; D remains ambiguous. Trimming removed 6 bases at V and 0 bases at J, with 8 bases between. CDR3 size: 13 residues.